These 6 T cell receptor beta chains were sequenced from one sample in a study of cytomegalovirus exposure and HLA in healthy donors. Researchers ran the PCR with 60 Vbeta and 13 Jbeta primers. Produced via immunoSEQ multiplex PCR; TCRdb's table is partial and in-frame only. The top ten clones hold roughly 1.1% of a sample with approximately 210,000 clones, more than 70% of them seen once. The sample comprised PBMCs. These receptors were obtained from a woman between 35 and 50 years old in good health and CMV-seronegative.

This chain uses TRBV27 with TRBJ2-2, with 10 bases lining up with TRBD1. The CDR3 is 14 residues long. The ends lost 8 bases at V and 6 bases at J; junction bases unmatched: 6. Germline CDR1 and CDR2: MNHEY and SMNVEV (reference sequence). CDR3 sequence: CASRAGQGPGELFF. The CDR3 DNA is TGTGCCAGCCGAGCGGGACAGGGGCCCGGGGAGCTGTTTTTT.

The CDR3 bases are TGTGCCAGCAGTTACTCGGGGGGGAGAGGCGACGAGCAGTACTTC. This translates into CASSYSGGRGDEQYF. This rearrangement joins TRBV6-6 to TRBJ2-7; TRBD2 matches 7 bases. The CDR3 extends over 15 amino acids. After removal of 0 bases from V and 5 bases from J, the junction contained 7 bases not matched to a gene. Per germline, CDR1 MNHNY and CDR2 SVGAGI (reference sequence).

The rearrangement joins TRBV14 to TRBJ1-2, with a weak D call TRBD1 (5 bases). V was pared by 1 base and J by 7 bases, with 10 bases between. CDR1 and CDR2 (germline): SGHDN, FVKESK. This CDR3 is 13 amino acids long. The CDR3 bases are TGTGCCAGCAGCCAAGTTGGGGCAGCTGGCTACACCTTC. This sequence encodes CASSQVGAAGYTF.

CDR3 region: CASSLDGAGANVLTF. DNA for the CDR3: TGCGCCAGCAGCTTGGATGGGGCGGGGGCCAACGTCCTGACTTTC. The genes are TRBV5-1 and TRBJ2-6, with a possible D match to TRBD1 (5 bases). The CDR3 covers 15 residues. Germline CDR1 and CDR2: SGHRS and YFSETQ. V shed 0 bases and J shed 4 bases, with 8 bases lying between them.

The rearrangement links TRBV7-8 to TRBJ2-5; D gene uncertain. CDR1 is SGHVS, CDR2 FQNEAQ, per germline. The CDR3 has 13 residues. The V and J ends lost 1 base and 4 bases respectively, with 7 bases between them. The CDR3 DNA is TGTGCCAGCAGCTTAGATAGCCGAGAGACCCAGTACTTC. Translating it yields CASSLDSRETQYF. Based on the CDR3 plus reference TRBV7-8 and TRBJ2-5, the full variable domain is GAGVSQSPRYKVAKRGQDVALRCDPISGHVSLFWYQQALGQGPEFLTYFQNEAQLDKSGLPSDRFFAERPEGSVSTLKIQRTQQEDSAVYLCASSLDSRETQYFGPGTRLLVL.

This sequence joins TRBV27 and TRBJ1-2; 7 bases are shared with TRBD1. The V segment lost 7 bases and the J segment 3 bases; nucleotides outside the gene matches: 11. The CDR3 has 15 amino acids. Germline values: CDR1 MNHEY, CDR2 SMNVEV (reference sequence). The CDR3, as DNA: TGTGCCAGCAAACTCGCGTGGCAGGGGGACTATGGCTACACCTTC. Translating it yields CASKLAWQGDYGYTF.